The rows below give T cell receptor beta chains drawn from one sample of a study of CD8+ T cells in alopecia areata. TCRdb keeps only in-frame clones here, not all; method: immunoSEQ multiplex PCR. The data show a few hundred thousand clones, with about 50% seen just once and roughly 1.4% held by the top ten. Sample: CD4+ T cells sorted from blood, taken at week 4, from a patient treated with tofacitinib. Receptors originate from a human donor with alopecia areata. Both conserved end residues are part of each CDR3. D genes are given only for firm matches. A row's size may be missing; if present it is once, few, many or a size class.

-	-	TRBV4-3	TRBJ1-6	TGCGCCAGCAGCCAGGACGGACCGAACTATAATTCACCCCTCCACTTT	CASSQDGPNYNSPLHF
-	TRBD2	TRBV6-1	TRBJ2-7	TGTGCCAGCAGTGCCTTAGCGGGGGCCTCCTACGAGCAGTACTTC	CASSALAGASYEQYF
many	-	TRBV2	TRBJ1-6	TGTGCCAGCAGTGTTACAGTCTCACCCCTCCACTTT	CASSVTVSPLHF
few	-	TRBV7-8	TRBJ2-2	TGTGCCAGCAGCTTAAACTTGAACACCGGGGAGCTGTTTTTT	CASSLNLNTGELFF
-	-	TRBV9	TRBJ1-1	TGTGCCAGCAGCGTAGGAAGACTTAACACTGAAGCTTTCTTT	CASSVGRLNTEAFF
once	-	TRBV25-1	TRBJ2-5	TGTGCCAGCAGCCCTCCCGGGGGGACCCAGTACTTC	CASSPPGGTQYF
-	-	TRBV2	TRBJ2-3	TGTGCCAGCAGTGAAGTAAGGCGAGGGTACACAGATACGCAGTATTTT	CASSEVRRGYTDTQYF
-	TRBD1	TRBV5-1	TRBJ2-7	TGCGCCAGCAGCTTGGTTGCAGGGACAGGGGAAAACGAGCAGTACTTC	CASSLVAGTGENEQYF
-	-	TRBV2	TRBJ2-5	TGTGCCAGCAGTGAGGGGGCGGTCCAAGAGACCCAGTACTTC	CASSEGAVQETQYF
-	-	TRBV6-5	TRBJ2-6	TGTGCCAGCAGTTATGCGGGATTTGGGGCCAACGTCCTGACTTTC	CASSYAGFGANVLTF
-	TRBD1	TRBV7-8	TRBJ1-4	TGTGCCAGCAGCCAATTGGGGTTGTCGGACAGGGCCGAAAAACTGTTTTTT	CASSQLGLSDRAEKLFF
-	TRBD1	TRBV7-6	TRBJ2-1	TGTGCCAGCAGCTCCGCCCCGACAGGGGGTAGTGAGCAGTTCTTC	CASSSAPTGGSEQFF
-	TRBD1	TRBV6-5	TRBJ1-2	TGTGCCAGCTCTCCCGGGACAGGTTATAACTATGGCTACACCTTC	CASSPGTGYNYGYTF
-	TRBD2	TRBV5-6	TRBJ2-5	TGTGCCAGCAGCTTGGCCCTAGCGGGCCAAGAGACCCAGTACTTC	CASSLALAGQETQYF
few	TRBD1	TRBV30	TRBJ2-3	TGTGCCTGGAGTGTCCGACAGGGGATGGCAGATACGCAGTATTTT	CAWSVRQGMADTQYF
-	TRBD2	TRBV27	TRBJ2-3	TGTGCCAGCACAGTAGCGGGGAGGATTGGGGCAGATACGCAGTATTTT	CASTVAGRIGADTQYF
few	-	TRBV29-1	TRBJ1-1	TGCAGCGTTGCGGGTTGGCGGACTGAAGCTTTCTTT	CSVAGWRTEAFF
few	TRBD1	TRBV14	TRBJ2-1	TGTGCCAGCAGTATTACGGGACAGGGGCCCTACAATGAGCAGTTCTTC	CASSITGQGPYNEQFF
-	TRBD1	TRBV30	TRBJ2-1	TGTGCCTGGAGTGTACGGAGTCGGGACAGGGTACGGAATGAGCAGTTCTTC	CAWSVRSRDRVRNEQFF
-	-	TRBV5-1	TRBJ1-6	TGCGCCAGCAGCTTGGGCCCGGACAACTATAATTCACCCCTCCACTTT	CASSLGPDNYNSPLHF
few	-	TRBV7-9	TRBJ2-2	TGTGCCAGCAGCTTACCAGGATCCGGGGAGCTGTTTTTT	CASSLPGSGELFF
-	-	TRBV29-1	TRBJ1-1	TGCAGCGTTGCCCCTTCGGGGTTGGGGAACACTGAAGCTTTCTTT	CSVAPSGLGNTEAFF
few	-	TRBV30	TRBJ1-2	TGTGCCTGGATTTCCAGGGTTGGCTACACCTTC	CAWISRVGYTF
-	-	TRBV7-2	TRBJ2-3	TGTGCCAGCAGCTCCCGTTTGGCGGATACGCAGTATTTT	CASSSRLADTQYF
-	-	TRBV7-9	TRBJ1-2	TGTGCCAGCAGCTTAGCGTGGCGAGAACCCTACACCTTC	CASSLAWREPYTF
-	TRBD1	TRBV29-1	TRBJ1-2	TGCAGCGTTGCAACAGGGGGCGACTATGGCTACACCTTC	CSVATGGDYGYTF
-	-	TRBV9	TRBJ2-1	TGTGCCAGCAGCGTAGGGACCTACAATGAGCAGTTCTTC	CASSVGTYNEQFF
-	TRBD1	TRBV9	TRBJ2-7	TGTGCCAGCAGCGTAGGGGGTGGAGGACAGGGACTTTCACGGGAGCAGTACTTC	CASSVGGGGQGLSREQYF
few	TRBD1	TRBV19	TRBJ1-6	TGTGCCAGTAGTGTCCGGGACAGTAATTCACCCCTCCACTTT	CASSVRDSNSPLHF
-	-	TRBV11-2	TRBJ2-7	TGTGCCAGCAGCTTCATGGGACGCCGGCAATCCTACGAGCAGTACTTC	CASSFMGRRQSYEQYF
-	-	TRBV7-9	TRBJ2-5	TGTGCCAGCAGCCCCATGCTGGCGGACGTAGGGACCCAGTACTTC	CASSPMLADVGTQYF
few	-	TRBV7-2	TRBJ2-1	TGTGCCAGCAGCTACCAGGGGGGGCCATTGTATGAGCAGTTCTTC	CASSYQGGPLYEQFF
-	-	TRBV5-1	TRBJ2-7	TGCGCCAGCAGCCCGTTCCTTGGGGGCGAGCAGTACTTC	CASSPFLGGEQYF
-	-	TRBV2	TRBJ1-2	TGTGCCAGCAGTACCAGGGGATTCGGCTACACCTTC	CASSTRGFGYTF
many	-	TRBV10-3	TRBJ2-2	TGTGCCATCAGTGAGCGGGCCGGGGAGCTGTTTTTT	CAISERAGELFF
-	-	TRBV7-2	TRBJ1-5	TGTGCCAGCAGCCCTCGCGCAGGGACGACTCAGCCCCAGCATTTT	CASSPRAGTTQPQHF
-	-	TRBV20-1	TRBJ2-1	TGCAGTGCTAGAGACTACAATGAGCAGTTCTTC	CSARDYNEQFF
-	-	TRBV29-1	TRBJ1-2	TGCAGCGTGAGACTTCAGGGGAGGGATGGCTACACCTTC	CSVRLQGRDGYTF
once	-	TRBV7-2	TRBJ1-5	TGTGCCAGCAGCTTAGCCGGCGGCAATCAGCCCCAGCATTTT	CASSLAGGNQPQHF
few	-	TRBV9	TRBJ2-2	TGTGCCAGCACCGGGGGGAACACCGGGGAGCTGTTTTTT	CASTGGNTGELFF
-	-	TRBV29-1	TRBJ2-5	TGCAGCGTTGAAACGGCAGCTAAAGAGACCCAGTACTTC	CSVETAAKETQYF
-	-	TRBV29-1	TRBJ2-7	TGCAGCGTTGGCCCAGGGGTGCGCGAGCAGTACTTC	CSVGPGVREQYF
few	-	TRBV27	TRBJ2-5	TGTGCCAGCATCCCTTTTGAGGGAGCCGAGACCCAGTACTTC	CASIPFEGAETQYF
-	-	TRBV5-4	TRBJ1-2	TGTGCCAGCGGCCCCCTTAACTATGGCTACACCTTC	CASGPLNYGYTF
-	TRBD1	TRBV5-6	TRBJ2-6	TGTGCCAGCAGCGAGGGGACAGGGACATCTGGGGCCAACGTCCTGACTTTC	CASSEGTGTSGANVLTF
-	-	TRBV2	TRBJ2-3	TGTGCCAGCAGTGTGGGGGACGGGCAGTATTTT	CASSVGDGQYF
few	-	TRBV5-6	TRBJ1-1	TGTGCCAGCAGCTTGAAGGATTTGAACACTGAAGCTTTCTTT	CASSLKDLNTEAFF
-	TRBD1	TRBV2	TRBJ1-5	TGTGCCAGCAGTGAAGGGACAGGATATCAGCCCCAGCATTTT	CASSEGTGYQPQHF
-	-	TRBV29-1	TRBJ1-2	TGCAGCGCTAAGGAGGGCTTTGGGGAAGGCTACACCTTC	CSAKEGFGEGYTF